These 27 T cell receptor beta chains came from one sample sequenced in a study of beta chain features in type 1 diabetes. Expressed TCRB transcripts were sequenced because the isolated RNA had all been reverse transcribed beforehand. Some clones are missing from TCRdb's copy, which holds only in-frame ones; the method was immunoSEQ multiplex PCR. The sample lists hundreds of thousands of clones, around 15% occurring once. Sequenced: naive CD4+ T cells from blood. All receptors come from a man between 18 and 35 years old in good health.

The chain joins TRBV4-3 to TRBJ2-1; TRBD2 might be the D (6 bases). The length of the CDR3 is 15 residues. The germline V gene encodes CDR1 LGHNA and CDR2 YSLEER. With 4 bases removed from V and 6 bases from J, the gap between germline ends came to 16 bases. The CDR3 coding sequence is TGCGCCAGCAGCCTGAGACTAGGGGCATCCAATGAGCAGTTCTTC. Translated: CASSLRLGASNEQFF.

CDR3 residues: CASSPLQAGRSTKNIQYF. The CDR3 nucleotides read TGTGCCAGCTCACCACTGCAGGCGGGGCGTTCGACCAAAAACATTCAGTACTTC. The chain uses TRBV18 and TRBJ2-4, with D maybe TRBD2 (6 bases). V dropped 1 base and J dropped 2 bases, with 18 bases sitting between them. The germline gives CDR1 KGHSH, CDR2 LQKENI. CDR3 length: 18 amino acids.

This clone has a handful of counts. J is TRBJ2-3 and V is TRBV5-1; D perhaps matches TRBD2 (6 bases). The CDR3 consists of 18 residues. Germline CDR1 SGHRS, CDR2 YFSETQ. V lost 0 bases to trimming and J lost 4 bases, with 21 bases between them. CDR3 sequence (DNA): TGCGCCAGCAGCTTGGAGAGCGGGCGGGGAGGAGTCCCAGATACGCAGTATTTT. It encodes CASSLESGRGGVPDTQYF.

In this sample, this clone turned up a few times. The CDR3 DNA follows: TGCGCCAGCAGCTTGCCTGGAAGCAATCAGCCCCAGCATTTT. This codes for CASSLPGSNQPQHF. This chain joins TRBV5-1 and TRBJ1-5, with D unresolved. Germline V gene sequence: CDR1 SGHRS, CDR2 YFSETQ. The CDR3 is 14 residues long. Trimming took 1 base from V and 1 from J, leaving 6 bases between them.

This chain uses TRBV7-9 with TRBJ1-3; the match to TRBD1 covers 8 bases. CDR3 length equals 16 residues. V shed 5 bases and J 0 bases; nucleotides not matched to a gene: 6. Germline V lookup: CDR1 SEHNR, CDR2 FQNEAQ (reference sequence). The CDR3, as DNA: TGTGCCAGCAGCGACTACAGGGGGAGCTCTGGAAACACCATATATTTT. Protein sequence: CASSDYRGSSGNTIYF.

This clone was seen a single time. V and J are TRBV7-2 and TRBJ1-1; D unresolved. V was shortened by 1 base and J by 5 bases, with 11 bases between the two germline ends. Germline V gene sequence: CDR1 SGHTA, CDR2 FQGNSA. The CDR3 contains 14 residues. CDR3 DNA sequence: TGTGCCAGCAGCTTAGTTTTTTGGAAGACTGAAGCTTTCTTT. Translating it yields CASSLVFWKTEAFF.

In this sample, this clone turned up a few times. CDR3 bases: TGTGCCAGCAGTTTATGGCAGATAGGGGGGTACGAGCAGTACTTC. As protein: CASSLWQIGGYEQYF. The rearrangement joins TRBV28 to TRBJ2-7; D is possibly TRBD1 or TRBD2 (6 bases each). Trimming cost V 0 bases and J 4 bases, with 13 bases left between them. The CDR3 has 15 residues. Germline V gene sequence: CDR1 MDHEN, CDR2 SYDVKM.

This clone was picked up a small number of times. The V call is TRBV10-3, the J call TRBJ2-1, with a possible D match to TRBD2 (5 bases). Per the germline V gene, CDR1 is ENHRY and CDR2 is SYGVKD. The CDR3 contains 14 residues. V lost 4 bases and J lost 7, with 14 bases in between. CDR3 sequence: CAISANVGENEQFF. For the CDR3, the DNA is TGTGCCATCAGTGCCAACGTCGGGGAAAATGAGCAGTTCTTC.

Only a few counts were recorded for this clone. The V gene is TRBV27, the J gene TRBJ2-7, with a weak D call TRBD2 (6 bases). Germline lookup yields CDR1 MNHEY and CDR2 SMNVEV (reference sequence). The CDR3 sequence is 14 residues long. V gave up 0 bases and J gave up 4 bases, with 10 bases separating them. In DNA form, the CDR3 reads TGTGCCAGCAGTTTATCGAGGAGGGGTTACGAGCAGTACTTC. Protein: CASSLSRRGYEQYF.

This clone was observed a handful of times. CDR3 in amino acids: CASSLSGSHYEQYF. In DNA, the CDR3 is TGTGCCAGCAGCTTGAGCGGGAGCCACTACGAGCAGTACTTC. The rearrangement links TRBV9 to TRBJ2-7, with 8 bases identical to TRBD2. Germline lookup yields CDR1 SGDLS and CDR2 YYNGEE. CDR3 size: 14 residues. Unmatched junction bases numbered 6, after V lost 4 bases and J lost 3 bases.

Concerning this clone: This sample includes further DNA sequences coding for the same CDR3. The gene calls are TRBV9 and TRBJ1-1; D gene ambiguous. V gave up 0 bases and J gave up 1 base, with 7 bases separating them. CDR3 length: 14 amino acids. Germline lookup yields CDR1 SGDLS and CDR2 YYNGEE. CDR3 nucleotides: TGTGCCAGCAGCGTAGGCACAAGGAACACTGAAGCTTTCTTT. This translates into CASSVGTRNTEAFF.

This clone has just a few counts. The chain employs TRBV29-1 and TRBJ2-5, with D maybe TRBD1 (6 bases). The V end lost 5 bases, the J end lost 2 bases, and 9 bases lay between the germline ends. This CDR3 region has 12 residues. Germline V gene lookup returns CDR1 SQVTM and CDR2 ANQGSEA. CDR3 DNA: TGCAGCGTTTTGGGGGCGCAAGAGACCCAGTACTTC. Its translation: CSVLGAQETQYF.

The chain couples TRBV28 to TRBJ1-2; D remains unclear. The CDR3 has 12 amino acids. Germline loops: CDR1 MDHEN, CDR2 SYDVKM. V was cut by 5 bases and J by 4 bases, with 8 bases left in between. CDR3 in amino acids: CASSRQGYGYTF. The CDR3 DNA follows: TGTGCCAGCAGTCGTCAAGGCTATGGCTACACCTTC.

V usage is TRBV4-1 and J usage is TRBJ1-1, with D maybe TRBD1 (5 bases). In germline, CDR1 is MGHRA, CDR2 YSYEKL. The length of the CDR3 is 15 residues. The V end was cut by 1 base, the J end by 11 bases, with 20 bases between. For the CDR3, the DNA is TGCGCCAGCAGCCAAGCGGGTCAGGGCCCTATATTTGCTTTCTTT. Amino acids: CASSQAGQGPIFAFF.

The chain joins TRBV23-1 to TRBJ2-7; no definite D call. TRBV23-1 is classed as an ORF, of uncertain function. Trimming shortened V by 0 bases and J by 4 bases, and 13 bases separated the two germline ends. The CDR3 sequence is 15 residues long. DNA for the CDR3: TGCGCCAGCAGTCAATCATATGGGGAACCATACGAGCAGTACTTC. Its protein is CASSQSYGEPYEQYF.

A remark on this clone: The identical CDR3 is also encoded by other nucleotide sequences in the sample. The chain joins TRBV18 to TRBJ2-7; no definite D call. Trimming stripped 2 bases from V and 3 bases from J, with 8 bases between. Germline CDR1 KGHSH, CDR2 LQKENI. The CDR3 sequence is 13 residues long. CDR3 sequence: CASSPGVSYEQYF. DNA of the CDR3: TGTGCCAGCTCACCAGGAGTGAGCTACGAGCAGTACTTC.

This clone was seen more than once but under ten times. The chain carries TRBV2 and TRBJ1-5; D is ambiguous. CDR3 size: 14 residues. V was pared by 8 bases and J by 4 bases, with 15 bases between. Germline V gives CDR1 SNHLY, CDR2 FYNNEI. Written as DNA, the CDR3 is TGTGCCAGCCACCGCAGTTTGGGGAATCAGCCCCAGCATTTT. Residues: CASHRSLGNQPQHF.

CDR3 in DNA: TGTGCCAGCAGATTCGACGGGACTTTACGGGATGGCTACACCTTC. This translates into CASRFDGTLRDGYTF. This chain joins TRBV6-5 and TRBJ1-2; the D gene is possibly TRBD1 (5 bases). This CDR3 is built from 15 residues. Germline CDR1 MNHEY, CDR2 SVGAGI. Trimming took off 6 bases at V and 6 bases at J, with 20 bases between the two ends.

This chain joins TRBV18 and TRBJ2-1; 11 bases fit TRBD2. Germline V gene sequence: CDR1 KGHSH, CDR2 LQKENI. This CDR3 is built from 13 residues. Trimming removed 5 bases from V and 13 bases from J; junction bases left unmatched: 7. The CDR3 here is CASSTGLAEIQFF. The CDR3 DNA follows: TGTGCCAGCTCAACGGGACTAGCGGAGATACAGTTCTTC.

The V and J genes are TRBV30 and TRBJ1-5; D is undetermined. Germline lookup yields CDR1 GTSNPN and CDR2 SVGIG (reference sequence). This CDR3 has 14 amino acids. V was pared by 4 bases and J by 1 base, with 11 bases between. CDR3 protein: CAWTYGSSNQPQHF. DNA for the CDR3: TGTGCCTGGACGTACGGGTCCAGCAATCAGCCCCAGCATTTT.

The genes are TRBV5-6 and TRBJ2-1; 8 bases match TRBD1. Germline assignment: CDR1 SGHDT and CDR2 YYEEEE. V trimming: 4 bases; J trimming: 8 bases; junction bases outside the gene matches: 11. The CDR3 totals 15 residues. CDR3 amino acids: CASSLGQGTAHEQFF. The CDR3 DNA follows: TGTGCCAGCAGCCTCGGACAGGGAACAGCACATGAGCAGTTCTTC.

This chain links TRBV27 with TRBJ2-3; D gene unclear. The germline V and J ends were trimmed by 2 bases and 0 bases, with 9 bases remaining between them. There are 15 residues in the CDR3. The germline V gene has CDR1 MNHEY and CDR2 SMNVEV (reference sequence). The CDR3 is CASSLAGRSTDTQYF. The CDR3 DNA follows: TGTGCCAGCAGTTTAGCCGGCAGAAGCACAGATACGCAGTATTTT.

The V gene is TRBV28, the J gene TRBJ2-5, with unresolved D. CDR1 is MDHEN and CDR2 is SYDVKM in the germline V gene. V shed 2 bases and J shed 1 base, with 2 bases lying between them. The CDR3 has 12 residues. CDR3 sequence reads: CASSLRQETQYF. In DNA, the CDR3 is TGTGCCAGCAGTTTACGCCAAGAGACCCAGTACTTC.

This clone was observed a few times. This rearrangement joins TRBV30 to TRBJ1-5; D is uncertain. V lost 2 bases, J lost 0 bases, and 8 bases lay in between. Germline CDR1 reads GTSNPN; CDR2 reads SVGIG (reference sequence). The CDR3 length is 14 residues. CDR3 protein: CAWSRTASNQPQHF. The CDR3 DNA reads as TGTGCCTGGAGTCGGACTGCTAGCAATCAGCCCCAGCATTTT.

In its sample, this clone was seen a few times. V gene TRBV19 combines with J gene TRBJ1-2; D call uncertain. The germline CDR1 and CDR2 sequences are LNHDA and SQIVND (reference sequence). This CDR3 region has 14 residues. V lost 5 bases to trimming and J lost 0 bases, with 10 bases between them. Written as DNA, the CDR3 is TGTGCCAGTAGTGAACGGAAAGCTAACTATGGCTACACCTTC. The encoded protein is CASSERKANYGYTF.

This clone was observed a single time. This chain connects TRBV27 to TRBJ2-2, with D perhaps TRBD1 (5 bases). The CDR3 covers 16 residues. Trimming removed 3 bases from V and 1 base from J, with 12 bases in between. The germline V gene encodes CDR1 MNHEY and CDR2 SMNVEV (reference sequence). The chain's CDR3 is CASSFWSGQNTGELFF. In DNA, the CDR3 is TGTGCCAGCAGTTTTTGGTCTGGACAGAACACCGGGGAGCTGTTTTTT.

V is TRBV7-2 and J is TRBJ2-7; D is uncertain. Germline lookup yields CDR1 SGHTA and CDR2 FQGNSA. Trimming removed 5 bases at V and 2 bases at J, with 13 bases between. The CDR3 loop spans 14 amino acids. In DNA, the CDR3 is TGTGCCAGCAGCACCAGCCCTACAACCTACGAGCAGTACTTC. It is translated as CASSTSPTTYEQYF. The variable domain in full, completed from reference TRBV7-2 and TRBJ2-7, reads GAGVSQSPSNKVTEKGKDVELRCDPISGHTALYWYRQSLGQGLEFLIYFQGNSAPDKSGLPSDRFSAERTGGSVSTLTIQRTQQEDSAVYLCASSTSPTTYEQYFGPGTRLTVT.